These T cell receptor beta chains were read from a single sample in a study of OX40 agonist ivuxolimab in advanced cancers. Profiling relied on immunoSEQ multiplex PCR, and the TCRdb table lists in-frame clones only, not all of them. The sample has tens of thousands of clones, around nine tenths seen once. Here the sequenced sample was CD4+ or CD8+ T cells sorted from blood, taken in a trial of the OX40 agonist ivuxolimab. These receptor sequences come from an adult with an advanced solid tumor such as melanoma, head and neck, liver or kidney cancer. The CDR3 runs from the conserved cysteine through the conserved F or W. The order of the fields is clone size, V gene, J gene, D gene, CDR3 protein, CDR3 DNA. D genes are given only for firm matches. Only part of the rows carry a size: once, few, many, or a class if the clone is expanded.

>-|TRBV7-9|TRBJ1-4|-
CASSSEGRSTNEKLFF
TGTGCCAGCAGCTCTGAAGGACGGTCAACTAATGAAAAACTGTTTTTT
>-|TRBV7-6|TRBJ2-7|TRBD1
CASSLAAGQGGSYEQYF
TGTGCCAGCAGCTTAGCCGCGGGACAGGGGGGCTCCTACGAGCAGTACTTC
>few|TRBV19|TRBJ2-5|-
CASSIDLGKETQYF
TGTGCCAGTAGTATAGATTTAGGAAAAGAGACCCAGTACTTC
>-|TRBV11-2|TRBJ2-7|TRBD1
CASTPGQGTLSGEQYF
TGTGCCAGCACCCCGGGACAGGGGACACTCTCAGGCGAGCAGTACTTC
>once|TRBV6-5|TRBJ2-7|-
CASSYRLTSNPGEQYF
TGTGCCAGCAGTTACCGCCTCACTAGCAACCCCGGGGAGCAGTACTTC
>-|TRBV6-1|TRBJ1-2|-
CASRLQENYGYTF
TGTGCCAGCAGGCTCCAGGAAAACTATGGCTACACCTTC
>-|TRBV11-2|TRBJ2-1|TRBD1
CASSTGQSSYNEQFF
TGTGCCAGCAGCACGGGACAGAGCTCCTACAATGAGCAGTTCTTC
>-|TRBV6-5|TRBJ1-2|-
CASSNDRSGGYTF
TGTGCCAGCAGCAACGACAGATCCGGCGGCTACACCTTC
>-|TRBV6-1|TRBJ2-7|-
CASKAELNSYEQYF
TGTGCCAGCAAGGCGGAGCTCAACTCCTACGAGCAGTACTTC
>-|TRBV5-4|TRBJ2-5|-
CASSKTPQETQYF
TGTGCCAGCAGCAAAACACCCCAAGAGACCCAGTACTTC
>-|TRBV5-1|TRBJ2-7|TRBD2
CASSLFGGRAPYEQYF
TGCGCCAGCAGCTTGTTCGGCGGGAGGGCCCCCTACGAGCAGTACTTC
>-|TRBV28|TRBJ1-2|-
CASSQLGTLNTF
TGTGCCAGCAGTCAGCTCGGGACTCTGAACACCTTC
>-|TRBV9|TRBJ2-1|TRBD2
CASSSSGGANEQFF
TGTGCCAGCAGCAGTAGCGGGGGGGCCAATGAGCAGTTCTTC
>-|TRBV7-2|TRBJ1-1|-
CASSLGRGNTEAFF
TGTGCCAGCAGCTTAGGACGGGGGAACACTGAAGCTTTCTTT
>-|TRBV11-2|TRBJ2-2|TRBD2
CASSPPLAGANTGELFF
TGTGCCAGCAGCCCCCCCCTAGCGGGCGCGAACACCGGGGAGCTGTTTTTT
>-|TRBV9|TRBJ2-1|-
CASTWKREQFF
TGTGCCAGCACCTGGAAGAGGGAACAGTTCTTC
>-|TRBV6-1|TRBJ2-7|-
CASSEETGKIEQYF
TGTGCCAGCAGTGAAGAGACAGGAAAAATCGAGCAGTACTTC
>-|TRBV2|TRBJ2-1|TRBD1
CASRRGRTNEQFF
TGTGCCAGCAGAAGGGGGCGCACGAATGAGCAGTTCTTC
>-|TRBV5-1|TRBJ2-3|-
CASSLAPSDTQYF
TGCGCCAGCAGCTTGGCCCCTAGCGATACGCAGTATTTT
>-|TRBV29-1|TRBJ2-7|-
CSVRPASYEQYF
TGCAGCGTTAGGCCGGCCTCCTACGAGCAGTACTTC
>-|TRBV27|TRBJ1-1|TRBD1
CASSFNPGGTEAFF
TGTGCCAGCAGTTTCAACCCAGGGGGCACTGAAGCTTTCTTT
>-|TRBV19|TRBJ1-2|-
CASSIDPYREPIYGYTF
TGTGCCAGTAGTATAGATCCCTACAGGGAACCCATCTATGGCTACACCTTC